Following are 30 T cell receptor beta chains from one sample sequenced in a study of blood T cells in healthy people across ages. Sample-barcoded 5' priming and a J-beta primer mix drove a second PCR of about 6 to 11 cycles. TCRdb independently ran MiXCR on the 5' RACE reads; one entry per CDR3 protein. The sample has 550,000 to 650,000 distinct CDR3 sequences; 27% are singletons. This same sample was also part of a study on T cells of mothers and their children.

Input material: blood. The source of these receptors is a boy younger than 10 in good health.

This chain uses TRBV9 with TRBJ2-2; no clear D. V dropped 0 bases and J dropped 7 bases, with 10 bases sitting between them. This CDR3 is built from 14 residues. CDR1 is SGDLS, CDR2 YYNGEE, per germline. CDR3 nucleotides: TGTGCCAGCAGCGTAGGGCAGGCTGGCGGGGAGCTGTTTTTT. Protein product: CASSVGQAGGELFF.

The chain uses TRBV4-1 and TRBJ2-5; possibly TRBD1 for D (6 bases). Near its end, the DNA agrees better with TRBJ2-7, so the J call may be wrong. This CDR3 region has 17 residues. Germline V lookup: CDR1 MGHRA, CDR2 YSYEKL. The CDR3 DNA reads TGCGCCAGCAGCCAAGATGTCCGCAGGGGTAGCTCCTACGAGCAGTACTTC. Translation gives CASSQDVRRGSSYEQYF.

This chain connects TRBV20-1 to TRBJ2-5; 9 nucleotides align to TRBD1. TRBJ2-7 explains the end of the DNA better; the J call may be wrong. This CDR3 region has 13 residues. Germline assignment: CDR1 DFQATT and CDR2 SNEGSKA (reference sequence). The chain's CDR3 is CSVAGQGTYEQYF. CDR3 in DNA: TGCAGTGTCGCGGGACAGGGCACCTACGAGCAGTACTTC.

CDR3 in amino acids: CASSFSIGGGYTF. The CDR3 DNA is TGTGCCAGCAGCTTTTCGATAGGAGGCGGCTACACCTTC. The rearrangement uses TRBV13 and TRBJ1-2; no definite D call. Germline CDR1 is PRHDT and CDR2 is FYEKMQ (reference sequence). CDR3 length: 13 residues. V was clipped by 3 bases and J by 8 bases, with 13 bases between them.

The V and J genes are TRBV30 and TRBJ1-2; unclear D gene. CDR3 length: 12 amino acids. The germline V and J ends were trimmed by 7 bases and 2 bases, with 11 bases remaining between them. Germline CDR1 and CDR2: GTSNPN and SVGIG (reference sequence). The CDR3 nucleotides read TGTGCCTTCCACGTGGGGAACTATGGCTACACCTTC. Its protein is CAFHVGNYGYTF.

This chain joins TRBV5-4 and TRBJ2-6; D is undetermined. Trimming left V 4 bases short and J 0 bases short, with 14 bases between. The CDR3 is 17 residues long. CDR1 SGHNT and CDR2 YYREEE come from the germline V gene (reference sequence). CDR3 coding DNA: TGTGCCAGCAGCAAATCGACGGGCCTCTCTGGGGCCAACGTCCTGACTTTC. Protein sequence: CASSKSTGLSGANVLTF.

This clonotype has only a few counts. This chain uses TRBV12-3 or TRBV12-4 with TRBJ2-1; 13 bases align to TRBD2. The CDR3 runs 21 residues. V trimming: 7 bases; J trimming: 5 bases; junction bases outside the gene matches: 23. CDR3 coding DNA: TGTGCCAGCATTGGGGGCGGAATTTGGACTAGCGGGAGCTCTTTGGACAATGAGCAGTTCTTC. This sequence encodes CASIGGGIWTSGSSLDNEQFF.

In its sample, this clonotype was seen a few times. The CDR3 DNA is TGCGCCAGCAGCCGGCAGCGTGATCAGCCCCAGCATTTT. As protein: CASSRQRDQPQHF. This chain joins TRBV4-1 and TRBJ1-5; the D is unclear. Germline CDR1 and CDR2: MGHRA and YSYEKL. The CDR3 covers 13 residues. Trimming cost V 4 bases and J 5 bases, with 9 bases left between them.

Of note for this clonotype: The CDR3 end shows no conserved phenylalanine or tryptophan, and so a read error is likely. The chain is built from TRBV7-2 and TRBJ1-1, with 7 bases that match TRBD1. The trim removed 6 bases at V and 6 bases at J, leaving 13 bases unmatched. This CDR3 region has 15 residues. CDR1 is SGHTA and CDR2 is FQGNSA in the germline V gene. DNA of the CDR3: TGTGCCAGCAGACCCAGGATAGACAGGGACGCTGAAGCTTTCCTT. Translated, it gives CASRPRIDRDAEAFL.

The CDR3 spells CAWSVMGDEAFF. CDR3 bases: TGTGCCTGGAGTGTAATGGGAGATGAAGCTTTCTTT. The chain uses TRBV30 and TRBJ1-1; D is unresolved. Germline V gives CDR1 GTSNPN, CDR2 SVGIG (reference sequence). This CDR3 has 12 amino acids. Trimming took 0 bases from V and 7 from J, leaving 9 bases between them.

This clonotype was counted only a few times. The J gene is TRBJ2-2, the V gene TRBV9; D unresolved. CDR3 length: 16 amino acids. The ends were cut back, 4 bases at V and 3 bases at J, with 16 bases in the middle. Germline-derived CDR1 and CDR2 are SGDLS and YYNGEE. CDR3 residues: CASSFDPRRDTGELFF. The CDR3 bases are TGTGCCAGCAGCTTTGACCCCCGTCGGGACACCGGGGAGCTGTTTTTT.

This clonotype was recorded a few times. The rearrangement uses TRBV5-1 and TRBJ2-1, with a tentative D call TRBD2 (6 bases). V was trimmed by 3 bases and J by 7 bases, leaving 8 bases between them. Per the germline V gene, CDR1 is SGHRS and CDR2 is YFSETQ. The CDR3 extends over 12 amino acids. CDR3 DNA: TGCGCCAGCAGCTGGGGGAGGAATGAGCAGTTCTTC. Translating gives CASSWGRNEQFF.

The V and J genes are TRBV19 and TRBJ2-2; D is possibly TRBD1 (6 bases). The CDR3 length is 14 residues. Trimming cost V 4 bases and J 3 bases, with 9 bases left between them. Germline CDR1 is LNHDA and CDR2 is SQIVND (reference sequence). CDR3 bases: TGTGCCAGTAGTAGCCAGGGGTACACCGGGGAGCTGTTTTTT. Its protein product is CASSSQGYTGELFF.

The CDR3 protein is CSVDGLAGGQDTQYF. In nucleotides, the CDR3 is TGCAGCGTTGATGGGCTAGCGGGAGGTCAAGATACGCAGTATTTT. The rearrangement links TRBV29-1 to TRBJ2-3, with 11 bases identical to TRBD2. The CDR3 extends over 15 amino acids. After removal of 3 bases from V and 5 bases from J, the junction contained 7 bases not matched to a gene. Germline V gene sequence: CDR1 SQVTM, CDR2 ANQGSEA.

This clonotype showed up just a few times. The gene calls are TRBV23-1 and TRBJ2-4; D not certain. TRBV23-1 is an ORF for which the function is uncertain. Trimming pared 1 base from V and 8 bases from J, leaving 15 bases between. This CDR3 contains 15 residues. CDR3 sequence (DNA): TGCGCCAGCAGTCAATTGGAACAGCCTGGGGACATTCAGTACTTC. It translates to CASSQLEQPGDIQYF.

CDR3 coding DNA: TGTGCCAGCGCCCGTTTGTGGAGCGGGGGGGGCACAGATACGCAGTATTTT. Encoded protein: CASARLWSGGGTDTQYF. The chain joins TRBV27 to TRBJ2-3; TRBD2 matches 10 bases. The ends lost 8 bases at V and 1 base at J; junction bases unmatched: 12. There are 17 residues in the CDR3. Per germline, CDR1 MNHEY and CDR2 SMNVEV (reference sequence).

CDR3 sequence: CASGMNLGTDTQYF. Here the CDR3 DNA reads TGTGCCAGCGGAATGAACCTAGGCACAGATACGCAGTATTTT. The chain is built from TRBV11-2 and TRBJ2-3; D gene uncertain. The CDR3 contains 14 residues. CDR1 is SGHAT, CDR2 FQNNGV, per germline. V gave up 8 bases and J gave up 1 base, with 13 bases separating them.

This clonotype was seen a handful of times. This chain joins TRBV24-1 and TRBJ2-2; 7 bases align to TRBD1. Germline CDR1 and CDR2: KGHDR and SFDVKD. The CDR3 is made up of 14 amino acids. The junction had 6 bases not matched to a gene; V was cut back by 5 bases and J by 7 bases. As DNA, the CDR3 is TGTGCCACCAGTGGGACAGGTTTTGACGGGGAGCTGTTTTTT. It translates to CATSGTGFDGELFF.

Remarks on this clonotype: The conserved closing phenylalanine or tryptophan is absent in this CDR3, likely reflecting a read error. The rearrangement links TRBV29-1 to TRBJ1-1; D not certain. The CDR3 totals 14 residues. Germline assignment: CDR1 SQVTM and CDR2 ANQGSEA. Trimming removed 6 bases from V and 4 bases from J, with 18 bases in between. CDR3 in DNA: TGCAGCGTCAAAGGGAGGGCGCGGGCCACTGAAGCTTTCTTG. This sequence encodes CSVKGRARATEAFL.

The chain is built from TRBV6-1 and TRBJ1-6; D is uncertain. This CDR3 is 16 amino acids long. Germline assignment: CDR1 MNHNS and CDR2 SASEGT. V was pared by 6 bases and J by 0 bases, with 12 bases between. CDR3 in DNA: TGTGCCAGCAGATTTACACCGAGCTCCTATAATTCACCCCTCCACTTT. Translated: CASRFTPSSYNSPLHF.

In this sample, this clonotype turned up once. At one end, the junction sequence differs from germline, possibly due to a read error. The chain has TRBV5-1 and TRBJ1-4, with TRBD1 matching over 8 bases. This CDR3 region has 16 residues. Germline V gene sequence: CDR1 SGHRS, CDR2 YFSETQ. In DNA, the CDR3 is TGCGCCAGCAGCTCTATCCAGGGGGCGGCGAGTGAAAAACTGTTATTT. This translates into CASSSIQGAASEKLLF.

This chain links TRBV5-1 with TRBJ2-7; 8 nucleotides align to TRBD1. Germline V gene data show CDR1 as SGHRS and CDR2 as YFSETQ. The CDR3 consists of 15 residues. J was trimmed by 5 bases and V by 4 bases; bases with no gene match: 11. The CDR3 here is CASSLGTGRSDEQYF. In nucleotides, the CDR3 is TGCGCCAGCAGCCTCGGGACAGGTAGGTCCGACGAGCAGTACTTC. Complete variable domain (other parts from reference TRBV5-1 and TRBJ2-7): KAGVTQTPRYLIKTRGQQVTLSCSPISGHRSVSWYQQTPGQGLQFLFEYFSETQRNKGNFPGRFSGRQFSNSRSEMNVSTLELGDSALYLCASSLGTGRSDEQYFGPGTRLTVT.

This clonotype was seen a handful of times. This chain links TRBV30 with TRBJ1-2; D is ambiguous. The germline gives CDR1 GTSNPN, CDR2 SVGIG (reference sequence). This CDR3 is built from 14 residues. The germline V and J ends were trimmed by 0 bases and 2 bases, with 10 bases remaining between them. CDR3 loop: CAWSVLEQNYGYTF. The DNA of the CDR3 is TGTGCCTGGAGTGTACTAGAACAGAACTATGGCTACACCTTC.

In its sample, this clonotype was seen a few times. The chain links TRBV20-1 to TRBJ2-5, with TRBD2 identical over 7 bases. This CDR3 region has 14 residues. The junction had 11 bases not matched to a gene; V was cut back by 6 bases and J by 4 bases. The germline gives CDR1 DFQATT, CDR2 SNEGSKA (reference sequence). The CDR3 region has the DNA TGCAGTGCCTCCTCTGTGGCTAGCGGAGAGACCCAGTACTTC. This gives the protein CSASSVASGETQYF.

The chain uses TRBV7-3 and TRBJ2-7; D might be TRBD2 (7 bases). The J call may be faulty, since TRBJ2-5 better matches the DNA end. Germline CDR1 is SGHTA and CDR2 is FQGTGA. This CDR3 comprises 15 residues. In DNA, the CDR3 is TGTGCCAGCAGCCTTACGGGGGGCGATGGGGAGACCCAGTACTTC. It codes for CASSLTGGDGETQYF.

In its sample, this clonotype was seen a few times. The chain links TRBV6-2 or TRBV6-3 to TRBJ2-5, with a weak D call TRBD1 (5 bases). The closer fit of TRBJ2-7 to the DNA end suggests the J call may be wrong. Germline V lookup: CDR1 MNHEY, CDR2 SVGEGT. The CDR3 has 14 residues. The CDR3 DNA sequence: TGTGCCAGCAGTTACTCGACAGCCTCCTACGAGCAGTACTTC. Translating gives CASSYSTASYEQYF.

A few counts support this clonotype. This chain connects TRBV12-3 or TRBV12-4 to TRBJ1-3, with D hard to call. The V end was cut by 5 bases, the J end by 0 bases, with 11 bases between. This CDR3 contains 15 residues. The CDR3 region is CASSPPWNSGNTIYF. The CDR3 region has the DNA TGTGCCAGCAGTCCCCCTTGGAACTCTGGAAACACCATATATTTT.

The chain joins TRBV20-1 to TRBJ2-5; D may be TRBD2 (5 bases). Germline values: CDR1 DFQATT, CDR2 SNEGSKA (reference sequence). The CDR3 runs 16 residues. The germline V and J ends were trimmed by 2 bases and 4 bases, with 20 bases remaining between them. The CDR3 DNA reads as TGCAGTGCTAGACCGCGTCCTAGCAAAGGTTCAGAGACCCAGTACTTC. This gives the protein CSARPRPSKGSETQYF.

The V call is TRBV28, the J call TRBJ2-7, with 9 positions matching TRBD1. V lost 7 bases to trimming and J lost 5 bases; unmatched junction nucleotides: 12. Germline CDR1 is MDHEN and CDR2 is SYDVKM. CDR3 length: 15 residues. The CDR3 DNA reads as TGTGCCAGCACCCAAAACAGGGGGCGGGTCGACGAGCAGTACTTC. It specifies CASTQNRGRVDEQYF.

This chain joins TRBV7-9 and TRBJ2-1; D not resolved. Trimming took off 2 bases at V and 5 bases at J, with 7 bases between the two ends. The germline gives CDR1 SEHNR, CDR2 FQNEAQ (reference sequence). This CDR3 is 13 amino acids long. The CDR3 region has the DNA TGTGCCAGCAGCTTACTGCCCGACAATGAGCAGTTCTTC. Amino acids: CASSLLPDNEQFF.